The 15 T cell receptor beta chains presented below share a single source sample, sequenced in a study of shared clonotypes between healthy human individuals. Libraries were prepared by immunoSEQ multiplex PCR; TCRdb keeps only in-frame clonotypes and omits some of them. The sample contains millions of clones, 85% to 95% of which appear only once. Sequenced input: naive CD4+ T cells from PBMCs. As to subset: CD45RA+ positively selected. The receptor set was obtained from a man younger than 35 in good health. Some clones in this sample may be carry-over from other donors' samples.

Worth noting for this clone: One end of the junction does not line up with germline, which may come from a read error. The rearrangement links TRBV6-1 to TRBJ2-1; 10 bases match TRBD2. There are 14 residues in the CDR3. CDR1 and CDR2 (germline): MNHNS, SASEGT. The DNA for the CDR3 is TGTGCCAGCAGTGAACAACTAGCGGGACTAGGGAGGGTCTTC. It yields the protein CASSEQLAGLGRVF.

V is TRBV30 and J is TRBJ1-2; D gene ambiguous. Germline V lookup: CDR1 GTSNPN, CDR2 SVGIG (reference sequence). V dropped 4 bases and J dropped 8 bases, with 14 bases sitting between them. The length of the CDR3 is 12 residues. In nucleotides, the CDR3 is TGTGCCTGGAACGAGGGTCCAGACGGCTACACCTTC. The encoded protein is CAWNEGPDGYTF.

This sequence joins TRBV18 and TRBJ1-1; D unresolved. The CDR3 is 13 amino acids. Germline CDR1 KGHSH, CDR2 LQKENI. Deletions cut 0 bases from V and 4 bases from J, with 6 bases between. This chain's CDR3 is CASSPPRRTEAFF. In DNA, the CDR3 is TGTGCCAGCTCACCACCGAGACGCACTGAAGCTTTCTTT.

This chain connects TRBV11-2 to TRBJ2-2; TRBD2 matches at 7 bases. V shed 5 bases, J shed 8 bases, and the junction held 11 bases outside the gene matches. This CDR3 is 15 amino acids long. CDR1 and CDR2 from the germline V gene are SGHAT and FQNNGV. CDR3 sequence reads: CASSPMVAGWGELFF. The CDR3 DNA sequence: TGTGCCAGCAGCCCCATGGTAGCGGGTTGGGGGGAGCTGTTTTTT. Looking up the rest from reference TRBV11-2 and TRBJ2-2 gives the full variable domain: EAGVAQSPRYKIIEKRQSVAFWCNPISGHATLYWYQQILGQGPKLLIQFQNNGVVDDSQLPKDRFSAERLKGVDSTLKIQPAKLEDSAVYLCASSPMVAGWGELFFGEGSRLTVL.

The chain couples TRBV11-3 to TRBJ2-1; D gene unclear. Trimming shortened V by 0 bases and J by 2 bases, and 5 bases separated the two germline ends. CDR3 size: 14 residues. Germline CDR1 SGHNT, CDR2 YENEEA. CDR3 sequence (DNA): TGTGCCAGCAGCTTAGACAGTACCTACAATGAGCAGTTCTTC. It yields the protein CASSLDSTYNEQFF. The full variable domain, with the rest looked up from reference TRBV11-3 and TRBJ2-1, is EAGVVQSPRYKIIEKKQPVAFWCNPISGHNTLYWYLQNLGQGPELLIRYENEEAVDDSQLPKDRFSAERLKGVDSTLKIQPAELGDSAVYLCASSLDSTYNEQFFGPGTRLTVL.

The genes are TRBV27 and TRBJ2-2; 7 nucleotides agree with TRBD2. The V segment lost 5 bases and the J segment 3 bases; nucleotides outside the gene matches: 15. The CDR3 covers 18 residues. The germline V gene has CDR1 MNHEY and CDR2 SMNVEV (reference sequence). The CDR3 is CASSPRASGTPYTGELFF. CDR3 in DNA: TGTGCCAGCAGTCCAAGGGCTAGCGGAACTCCATACACCGGGGAGCTGTTTTTT.

The rearrangement links TRBV4-2 to TRBJ2-6, with a possible D match to TRBD1 (6 bases). The CDR3 is made up of 15 amino acids. V dropped 4 bases and J dropped 4 bases, with 11 bases sitting between them. The germline CDR1 and CDR2 sequences are LGHNA and YNFKEQ. For the CDR3, the DNA is TGTGCCAGCAGCCCTTCAGGGGCGGGGGCCAACGTCCTGACTTTC. Translation gives CASSPSGAGANVLTF.

Here the CDR3 reads CASSQDLLTGGNYGYTF. The CDR3 nucleotides are TGCGCCAGCAGCCAAGATCTCCTGACAGGGGGAAACTATGGCTACACCTTC. The chain uses TRBV4-1 and TRBJ1-2; 9 bases agree with TRBD1. V lost 0 bases to trimming and J lost 2 bases; unmatched junction nucleotides: 7. Per the germline V gene, CDR1 is MGHRA and CDR2 is YSYEKL. This CDR3 has 17 residues.

The V and J genes are TRBV19 and TRBJ2-3, with D perhaps TRBD1 (6 bases). The V end lost 7 bases, the J end lost 2 bases, and 22 bases lay between the germline ends. The CDR3 loop spans 17 amino acids. Germline V gene data show CDR1 as LNHDA and CDR2 as SQIVND (reference sequence). DNA for the CDR3: TGTGCCAGTACCCCAGCTACGCGAGGGGGATTCACAGATACGCAGTATTTT. It yields the protein CASTPATRGGFTDTQYF.

This sequence joins TRBV18 and TRBJ2-3; 11 bases are shared with TRBD2. CDR3 length: 15 residues. The germline V gene has CDR1 KGHSH and CDR2 LQKENI. Germline trimming cut 6 bases from V and 5 bases from J; bases unmatched to any gene: 7. The CDR3 here is CASSKTSGALDTQYF. CDR3 bases: TGTGCCAGCTCCAAGACTAGCGGGGCTCTAGATACGCAGTATTTT.

This sequence joins TRBV5-6 and TRBJ2-5; 10 bases agree with TRBD2. Per the germline V gene, CDR1 is SGHDT and CDR2 is YYEEEE. CDR3 length equals 17 residues. Germline trimming cut 1 base from V and 5 bases from J; bases unmatched to any gene: 11. The CDR3 loop is CASSLTSGIQQRETQYF. In nucleotides, the CDR3 is TGTGCCAGCAGCTTGACTAGCGGGATACAACAACGGGAGACCCAGTACTTC.

The chain employs TRBV5-4 and TRBJ1-2; perhaps TRBD1 as D (6 bases). This CDR3 is built from 14 residues. The germline V gene encodes CDR1 SGHNT and CDR2 YYREEE (reference sequence). Trimming took 0 bases from V and 3 from J, leaving 9 bases between them. CDR3 in DNA: TGTGCCAGCAGCTTGGGGGCAGGGGACTATGGCTACACCTTC. It translates to CASSLGAGDYGYTF.

J is TRBJ1-5 and V is TRBV6-6, with D unclear. The ends were cut back, 4 bases at V and 10 bases at J, with 8 bases in the middle. The CDR3 totals 11 residues. Per germline, CDR1 MNHNY and CDR2 SVGAGI (reference sequence). The CDR3 sequence: CASSFLGPQHF. For the CDR3, the DNA is TGTGCCAGCAGTTTTCTTGGACCCCAGCATTTT.

The chain couples TRBV18 to TRBJ1-1; D uncertain. Germline V CDR1 and CDR2: KGHSH, LQKENI. This CDR3 contains 16 residues. The ends were cut back, 3 bases at V and 3 bases at J, with 17 bases in the middle. The CDR3 nucleotides are TGTGCCAGCTCACCGCCGACCTGGAGTAGGGACACTGAAGCTTTCTTT. Translated, it gives CASSPPTWSRDTEAFF.

The chain joins TRBV10-2 to TRBJ2-7; no firm D call. CDR1 and CDR2 (germline): WSHSY, SAAADI. The CDR3 has 12 residues. The germline V and J ends were trimmed by 4 bases and 6 bases, with 10 bases remaining between them. DNA of the CDR3: TGCGCCAGCAGTGGATATCTCCCCGAGCAGTACTTC. This gives the protein CASSGYLPEQYF.